A single sample is the source of the 20 T cell receptor beta chains below, sequenced in a study of cytomegalovirus exposure and HLA in healthy donors (dated by TCRdb to about 2017). The library was generated by the immunoSEQ multiplex PCR assay. Here the immuneACCESS table is served through TCRdb, limited to in-frame sequences with V and J called. Missing clones are a known gap in these copies; in checked studies unresolved V genes cover under half, and the rest lacks a known reason. Recorded for this sample are roughly 220,000 clones; 75% to 95% of them occurred a single time. The ten largest clones add up to 0.8% to 1.2% of the sample. Sample: PBMCs. These receptors were collected from a woman aged 18-29 years in good health and CMV-seronegative.

The V call is TRBV6-1, the J call TRBJ1-1, with TRBD1 matching over 8 bases. The V segment lost 6 bases and the J segment 8 bases; nucleotides outside the gene matches: 2. This CDR3 comprises 11 residues. CDR1 and CDR2 from the germline V gene are MNHNS and SASEGT. CDR3 loop: CASSRDREAFF. CDR3 nucleotide sequence: TGTGCCAGCAGCCGGGACAGGGAAGCTTTCTTT.

The CDR3 sequence is CASSPPGGPNTIYF. The DNA for the CDR3 is TGTGCCAGCTCACCCCCGGGAGGCCCAAACACCATATATTTT. V is TRBV18 and J is TRBJ1-3; D remains ambiguous. This CDR3 region has 14 residues. CDR1 is KGHSH and CDR2 is LQKENI in the germline V gene. The germline V and J ends were trimmed by 3 bases and 6 bases, with 12 bases remaining between them.

The chain has TRBV28 and TRBJ1-2; D possibly corresponds to TRBD1 (5 bases). Looked up from germline, CDR1 is MDHEN and CDR2 is SYDVKM. The CDR3 has 13 amino acids. Trimming stripped 7 bases from V and 5 bases from J, with 14 bases between. Here the CDR3 DNA reads TGTGCCAGCACAGTTCGGGGGAGGTATGGCTACACCTTC. It translates to CASTVRGRYGYTF.

This clone was counted between two and nine times. The V and J genes are TRBV2 and TRBJ1-1; D perhaps matches TRBD1 (5 bases). The ends were cut back, 5 bases at V and 2 bases at J, with 18 bases in the middle. CDR3 length: 16 residues. Germline V lookup: CDR1 SNHLY, CDR2 FYNNEI. DNA for the CDR3: TGTGCCAGCAGTTTTAATGGCGGGGCACTAAACACTGAAGCTTTCTTT. Its protein product is CASSFNGGALNTEAFF.

The chain uses TRBV5-1 and TRBJ2-1, with 12 bases that match TRBD2. The length of the CDR3 is 16 residues. Losses at the gene ends were 0 bases for V and 3 bases for J; bases not matched to a gene: 1. Germline values: CDR1 SGHRS, CDR2 YFSETQ. CDR3 sequence: CASSLGTSGVYNEQFF. The CDR3 region has the DNA TGCGCCAGCAGCTTGGGGACTAGCGGGGTCTACAATGAGCAGTTCTTC. Together with reference TRBV5-1 and TRBJ2-1, the CDR3 gives the full variable domain: KAGVTQTPRYLIKTRGQQVTLSCSPISGHRSVSWYQQTPGQGLQFLFEYFSETQRNKGNFPGRFSGRQFSNSRSEMNVSTLELGDSALYLCASSLGTSGVYNEQFFGPGTRLTVL.

This clone was seen only once. The chain uses TRBV19 and TRBJ1-1; perhaps TRBD1 as D (5 bases). The CDR3 is made up of 15 amino acids. From germline, CDR1 is LNHDA and CDR2 SQIVND (reference sequence). V lost 7 bases to trimming and J lost 0 bases, with 15 bases between them. The CDR3 coding sequence is TGTGCCAGTAATTGGGGGGAGACGATGAACACTGAAGCTTTCTTT. Translation gives CASNWGETMNTEAFF.

This chain links TRBV6-1 with TRBJ2-7, with 8 bases fitting TRBD1. CDR3 size: 15 residues. Looked up from germline, CDR1 is MNHNS and CDR2 is SASEGT. The V segment lost 7 bases and the J segment 3 bases; nucleotides outside the gene matches: 11. CDR3 sequence (DNA): TGTGCCAGCACCGGCCCGACAACAGGGGGCTACGAGCAGTACTTC. Protein: CASTGPTTGGYEQYF.

In regard to this clone: One end of the junction fails to match germline, which may point to a read error. The rearrangement links TRBV30 to TRBJ2-1, with D perhaps matching TRBD2 (6 bases). The germline V gene has CDR1 GTSNPN and CDR2 SVGIG (reference sequence). The CDR3 has 11 residues. The CDR3 bases are TGTGCCTGGAGTGACCGGGACTGGAGGGTCTTC. This codes for CAWSDRDWRVF.

The V gene is TRBV6-5, the J gene TRBJ2-7, with a weak D call TRBD1 (5 bases). CDR1 and CDR2 from the germline V gene are MNHEY and SVGAGI. CDR3 size: 15 residues. V was clipped by 6 bases and J by 3 bases, with 18 bases between them. CDR3 protein: CASSRYPRQFYEQYF. The DNA of the CDR3 is TGTGCCAGCAGCCGGTACCCTAGACAGTTCTACGAGCAGTACTTC.

This clone was found once. The rearrangement uses TRBV6-1 and TRBJ2-5; D uncertain. CDR3 length: 14 amino acids. The V and J ends lost 3 bases and 1 base respectively, with 9 bases between them. Germline V gene sequence: CDR1 MNHNS, CDR2 SASEGT. The CDR3, as DNA: TGTGCCAGCAGTGATGGCTTTCTCCAAGAGACCCAGTACTTC. This encodes CASSDGFLQETQYF.

The chain links TRBV7-9 to TRBJ1-2, with TRBD1 as a possible D gene (6 bases). The CDR3 sequence is 13 residues long. Germline V gene data show CDR1 as SEHNR and CDR2 as FQNEAQ (reference sequence). V was cut by 1 base and J by 8 bases, with 11 bases left in between. CDR3 loop: CASSLVRGAGYTF. The CDR3 bases are TGTGCCAGCAGCTTAGTTCGGGGGGCAGGCTACACCTTC.

The chain is built from TRBV5-6 and TRBJ2-5, with 10 bases aligning to TRBD1. With 1 base clipped from V and 3 bases from J, the junction kept 6 bases outside the gene matches. CDR3 length: 16 amino acids. Germline assignment: CDR1 SGHDT and CDR2 YYEEEE. The CDR3 region is CASSLRGQGLKETQYF. The CDR3 bases are TGTGCCAGCAGCTTGAGGGGACAGGGGCTAAAAGAGACCCAGTACTTC.

This chain connects TRBV30 to TRBJ2-7; 7 bases agree with TRBD1. CDR3 length equals 14 residues. J lost 3 bases, V lost 2 bases, and 7 bases had no gene match. Germline V gene sequence: CDR1 GTSNPN, CDR2 SVGIG (reference sequence). CDR3 DNA sequence: TGTGCCTGGAGTTGGGACAGAGGTTTCTACGAGCAGTACTTC. This sequence encodes CAWSWDRGFYEQYF.

The genes are TRBV9 and TRBJ2-3; tentatively, D is TRBD2 (5 bases). The germline V gene has CDR1 SGDLS and CDR2 YYNGEE. V was cut by 2 bases and J by 1 base, with 20 bases left in between. The CDR3 runs 18 residues. CDR3 DNA sequence: TGTGCCAGCAGCGTTAGCGTCTCCAGCACGACACGCACAGATACGCAGTATTTT. Translated: CASSVSVSSTTRTDTQYF.

The chain has TRBV27 and TRBJ2-7; a weak D match, TRBD2 (7 bases). This CDR3 region has 14 residues. The germline gives CDR1 MNHEY, CDR2 SMNVEV (reference sequence). V was shortened by 8 bases and J by 4 bases, with 18 bases between the two germline ends. In DNA form, the CDR3 reads TGTGCCAGCGGAGGGGGGGTCGGACTTTACGAGCAGTACTTC. It yields the protein CASGGGVGLYEQYF.

This clone has a handful of counts. V and J are TRBV11-2 and TRBJ2-2; D is ambiguous. The CDR3 consists of 12 residues. The germline V and J ends were trimmed by 6 bases and 5 bases, with 7 bases remaining between them. Germline lookup yields CDR1 SGHAT and CDR2 FQNNGV. CDR3 protein: CASSFSTGELFF. The CDR3 DNA reads as TGTGCCAGCAGTTTCTCGACCGGGGAGCTGTTTTTT.

This clone has only a few counts. The rearrangement joins TRBV18 to TRBJ1-5, with D possibly matching TRBD1 (6 bases). Trimming pared 4 bases from V and 4 bases from J, leaving 14 bases between. This CDR3 region has 15 residues. Germline CDR1 is KGHSH and CDR2 is LQKENI. CDR3 DNA sequence: TGTGCCAGCTCACTGGGAGCCCAGGGGAATCAGCCCCAGCATTTT. This sequence encodes CASSLGAQGNQPQHF.

The chain couples TRBV29-1 to TRBJ2-3; 10 bases fit TRBD2. Unmatched junction bases numbered 20, after V lost 5 bases and J lost 0 bases. This CDR3 region has 20 residues. Germline CDR1 and CDR2: SQVTM and ANQGSEA. Here the CDR3 DNA reads TGCAGCGTTCTTGGACAGCTCGGGACTAGCGCTCGTTTTAGCACAGATACGCAGTATTTT. It codes for CSVLGQLGTSARFSTDTQYF.

The table lists this clone with a count of one. The genes are TRBV7-9 and TRBJ2-2, with D perhaps TRBD1 (6 bases). V was cut by 2 bases and J by 5 bases, with 12 bases left in between. CDR3 length equals 15 residues. Germline-derived CDR1 and CDR2 are SEHNR and FQNEAQ (reference sequence). The CDR3 region is CASSLPGTSTGELFF. CDR3 nucleotides: TGTGCCAGCAGCTTACCCGGGACATCGACCGGGGAGCTGTTTTTT.

The chain employs TRBV7-9 and TRBJ2-4, with D perhaps matching TRBD2 (5 bases). The length of the CDR3 is 17 residues. Germline CDR1 reads SEHNR; CDR2 reads FQNEAQ (reference sequence). V lost 1 base and J lost 0, with 13 bases in between. The CDR3 coding sequence is TGTGCCAGCAGCTTAGGGGAGTTCCGACTAGCCAAAAACATTCAGTACTTC. It codes for CASSLGEFRLAKNIQYF.